Reported below is one TCR beta chain. The sample belongs to a study of blood T cell repertoires in COVID-19. Study-wide background: PBMCs, B-cell-depleted T cells, or T cells provided the cDNA or gDNA that made up the material.

Between the trimmed V and J ends, which lost 1 base and 7 bases, there was a span of 8 bases. Germline V gene sequence: CDR1 SGHAT, CDR2 FQNNGV. The CDR3 runs to 12 residues. The authors' processing: By means of reference gene primer amplification, nucleated cell counts were estimated. Sequencing was performed with immunoSEQ multiplex PCR; in TCRdb, only in-frame clones are kept and a portion is missing. For V, J and clone size, that table is used; D and trimming come from the DNA. The profile shows 180,000 or so clones, roughly 83% of them singletons. Enrollment of patients from Seattle took place during active infection, with longitudinal follow-up.

Sequenced input: peripheral blood. This sequence originates from a woman aged 40-49 years with COVID-19, enrolled during active disease. The chain is built from TRBV11-2 and TRBJ2-7; perhaps TRBD2 as D (6 bases). This CDR3 reads CASSLGAGEQYF. As DNA, the CDR3 is TGTGCCAGCAGCTTAGGGGCGGGGGAGCAGTACTTC.